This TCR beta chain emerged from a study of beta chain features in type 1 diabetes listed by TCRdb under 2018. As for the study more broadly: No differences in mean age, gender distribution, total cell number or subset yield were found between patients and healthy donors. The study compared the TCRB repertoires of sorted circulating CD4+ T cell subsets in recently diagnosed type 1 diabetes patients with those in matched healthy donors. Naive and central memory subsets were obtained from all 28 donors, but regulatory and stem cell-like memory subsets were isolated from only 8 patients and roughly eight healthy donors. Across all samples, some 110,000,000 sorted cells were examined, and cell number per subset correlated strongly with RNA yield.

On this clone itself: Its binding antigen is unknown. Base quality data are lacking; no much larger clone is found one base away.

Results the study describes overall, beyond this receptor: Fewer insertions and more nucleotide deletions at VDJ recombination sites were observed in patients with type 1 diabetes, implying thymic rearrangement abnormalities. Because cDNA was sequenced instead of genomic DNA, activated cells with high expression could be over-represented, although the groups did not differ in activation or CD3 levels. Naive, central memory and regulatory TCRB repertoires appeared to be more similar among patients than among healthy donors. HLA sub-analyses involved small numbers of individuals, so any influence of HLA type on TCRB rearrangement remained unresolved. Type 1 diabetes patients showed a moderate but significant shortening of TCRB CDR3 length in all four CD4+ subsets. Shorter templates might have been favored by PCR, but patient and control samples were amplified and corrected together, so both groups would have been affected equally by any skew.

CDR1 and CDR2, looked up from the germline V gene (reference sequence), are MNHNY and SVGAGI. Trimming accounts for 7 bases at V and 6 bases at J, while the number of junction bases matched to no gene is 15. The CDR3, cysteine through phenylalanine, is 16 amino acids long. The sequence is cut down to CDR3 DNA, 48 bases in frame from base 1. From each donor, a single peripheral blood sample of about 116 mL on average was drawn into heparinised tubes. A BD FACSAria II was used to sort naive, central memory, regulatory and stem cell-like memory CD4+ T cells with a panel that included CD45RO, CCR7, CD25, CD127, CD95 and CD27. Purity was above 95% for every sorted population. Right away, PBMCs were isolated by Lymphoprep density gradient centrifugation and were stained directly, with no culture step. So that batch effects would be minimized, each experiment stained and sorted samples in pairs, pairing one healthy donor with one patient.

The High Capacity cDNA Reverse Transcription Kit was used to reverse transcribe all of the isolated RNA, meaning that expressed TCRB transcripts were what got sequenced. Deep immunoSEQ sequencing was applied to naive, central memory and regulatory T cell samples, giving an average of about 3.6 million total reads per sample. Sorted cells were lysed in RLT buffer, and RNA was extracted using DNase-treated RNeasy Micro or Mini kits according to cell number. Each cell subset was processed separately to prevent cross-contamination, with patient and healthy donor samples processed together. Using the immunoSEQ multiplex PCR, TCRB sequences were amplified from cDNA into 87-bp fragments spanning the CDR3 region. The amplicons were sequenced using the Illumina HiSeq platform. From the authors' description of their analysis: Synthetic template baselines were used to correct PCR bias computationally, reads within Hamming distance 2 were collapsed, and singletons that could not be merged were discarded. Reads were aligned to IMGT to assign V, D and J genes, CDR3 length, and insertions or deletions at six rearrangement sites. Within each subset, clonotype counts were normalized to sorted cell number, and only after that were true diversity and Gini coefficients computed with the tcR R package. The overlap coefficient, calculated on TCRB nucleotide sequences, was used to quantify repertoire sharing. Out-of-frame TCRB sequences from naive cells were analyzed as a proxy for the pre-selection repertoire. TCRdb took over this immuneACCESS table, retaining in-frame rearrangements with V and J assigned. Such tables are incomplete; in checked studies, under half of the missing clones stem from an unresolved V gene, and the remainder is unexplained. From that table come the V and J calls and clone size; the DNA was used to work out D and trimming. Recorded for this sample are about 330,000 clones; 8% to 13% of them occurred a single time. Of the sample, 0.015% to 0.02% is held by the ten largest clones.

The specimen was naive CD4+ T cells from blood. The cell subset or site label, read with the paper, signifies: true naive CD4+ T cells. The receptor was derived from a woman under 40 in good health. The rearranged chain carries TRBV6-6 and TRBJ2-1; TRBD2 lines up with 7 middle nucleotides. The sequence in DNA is TGTGCCAGCACCCACGCGTGGGAGGGCCTATCCAATGAGCAGTTCTTC. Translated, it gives CASTHAWEGLSNEQFF.